This entry lists 15 T cell receptor beta chains sequenced from one sample in a study of blood T cell repertoires in COVID-19. Clones were sequenced by immunoSEQ multiplex PCR, and TCRdb holds only the in-frame ones, with some missing. The profile shows approximately 140,000 clones, around 84% of them singletons. Source material: peripheral blood. These receptors were collected from a man in his 70s with acute or convalescent COVID-19.

The chain joins TRBV5-1 to TRBJ1-5; the D is unclear. Trimming pared 0 bases from V and 4 bases from J, leaving 8 bases between. The length of the CDR3 is 14 residues. Germline V gene lookup returns CDR1 SGHRS and CDR2 YFSETQ. CDR3 sequence reads: CASSLGGGNQPQHF. The CDR3 DNA reads TGCGCCAGCAGCTTGGGCGGCGGGAATCAGCCCCAGCATTTT.

The V gene is TRBV27, the J gene TRBJ1-6; TRBD1 is a possible D gene (5 bases). This CDR3 contains 13 residues. Trimming cost V 5 bases and J 10 bases, with 12 bases left between them. The germline CDR1 and CDR2 sequences are MNHEY and SMNVEV (reference sequence). CDR3 amino acids: CASSPQAGSPLHF. DNA of the CDR3: TGTGCCAGCAGTCCCCAAGCAGGGTCACCCCTCCACTTT.

V is TRBV19 and J is TRBJ2-1, with 10 bases lining up with TRBD2. Germline-derived CDR1 and CDR2 are LNHDA and SQIVND (reference sequence). J lost 10 bases, V lost 6 bases, and 12 bases had no gene match. There are 15 residues in the CDR3. Here the CDR3 reads CASSTAQAGGGEQFF. CDR3 DNA: TGTGCCAGTAGCACCGCCCAAGCGGGAGGGGGGGAGCAGTTCTTC.

CDR3 bases: TGTGCCAGCAGCAAAGCCCGGACAGGGAGAAACACTGAAGCTTTCTTT. This codes for CASSKARTGRNTEAFF. The chain couples TRBV21-1 to TRBJ1-1; the table calls TRBD1, which could not be checked here. TRBV21-1 is listed as a pseudogene. The CDR3 consists of 16 residues.

This sequence joins TRBV5-3 and TRBJ1-1; the match to TRBD1 covers 9 bases. TRBV5-3 is filed as an ORF, its function uncertain. V shed 0 bases, J shed 5 bases, and the junction held 5 bases outside the gene matches. This CDR3 is built from 15 residues. CDR3 nucleotide sequence: TGTGCCAGAAGCTTGGGTAAGACAGGGGGTACTGAAGCTTTCTTT. Residues: CARSLGKTGGTEAFF.

The chain employs TRBV19 and TRBJ1-2, with 9 nucleotides matching TRBD1. This CDR3 is 13 amino acids long. CDR1 LNHDA and CDR2 SQIVND come from the germline V gene (reference sequence). V gave up 5 bases and J gave up 3 bases; unmatched junction bases: 1. CDR3 amino acids: CASSGTGHYGYTF. The CDR3, as DNA: TGTGCCAGTAGTGGGACAGGGCACTATGGCTACACCTTC. Full variable domain (rest looked up from reference TRBV19 and TRBJ1-2): DGGITQSPKYLFRKEGQNVTLSCEQNLNHDAMYWYRQDPGQGLRLIYYSQIVNDFQKGDIAEGYSVSREKKESFPLTVTSAQKNPTAFYLCASSGTGHYGYTFGSGTRLTVV.

Only one count was recorded for this clone. The chain carries TRBV2 and TRBJ1-5, with D hard to call. The CDR3 extends over 13 amino acids. V was pared by 7 bases and J by 6 bases, with 13 bases between. Germline CDR1 is SNHLY and CDR2 is FYNNEI. This CDR3 reads CASKLSVAQPQHF. For the CDR3, the DNA is TGTGCCAGCAAGTTAAGCGTGGCTCAGCCCCAGCATTTT.

CDR3 in amino acids: CATADRAIPTEAFF. The CDR3 DNA reads TGTGCCACCGCGGACAGGGCGATACCCACTGAAGCTTTCTTT. The V gene is TRBV19, the J gene TRBJ1-1; 8 nucleotides match TRBD1. The J segment lost 4 bases and the V segment lost 10 bases, leaving 11 bases of the junction unmatched. CDR1 is LNHDA and CDR2 is SQIVND in the germline V gene (reference sequence). This CDR3 is built from 14 residues.

The chain carries TRBV3-1 (or the pseudogene TRBV3-2) and TRBJ1-2; tentatively, D is TRBD1 (6 bases). V was pared by 0 bases and J by 6 bases, with 8 bases between. CDR3 length: 13 amino acids. Germline V CDR1 and CDR2: LGHDT, YNNKEL (reference sequence). This chain's CDR3 is CASSQDTGNGYTF. DNA of the CDR3: TGTGCCAGCAGCCAAGATACAGGGAATGGCTACACCTTC.

The CDR3 region has the DNA TGCGCCAGCAGCTTGCCGGAGCAGGGGGCCCTCACTGAAGCTTTCTTT. As protein: CASSLPEQGALTEAFF. The genes are TRBV5-1 and TRBJ1-1, with TRBD1 identical over 8 bases. J gave up 4 bases and V 1 base, and 9 bases lay outside the gene matches. The CDR3 is made up of 16 amino acids. Looked up from germline, CDR1 is SGHRS and CDR2 is YFSETQ.

The V and J genes are TRBV11-2 and TRBJ2-5; 10 bases fit TRBD2. Germline CDR1 SGHAT, CDR2 FQNNGV. The CDR3 has 17 residues. J gave up 5 bases and V 2 bases, and 11 bases lay outside the gene matches. The CDR3 bases are TGTGCCAGCAGCTTATCGGCTAGCGGGAGCCCTGGGGAGACCCAGTACTTC. This codes for CASSLSASGSPGETQYF.

This clone was found once. This chain uses TRBV13 with TRBJ1-6; D is undetermined. Germline-derived CDR1 and CDR2 are PRHDT and FYEKMQ (reference sequence). This CDR3 comprises 13 residues. V was shortened by 6 bases and J by 7 bases, with 10 bases between the two germline ends. The CDR3 sequence is CASRQELNSPLHF. The CDR3 nucleotides are TGTGCCAGCAGACAAGAACTAAATTCACCCCTCCACTTT.

V gene TRBV28 combines with J gene TRBJ2-7; possible D gene TRBD1, 6 bases. The CDR3 is made up of 15 amino acids. Germline assignment: CDR1 MDHEN and CDR2 SYDVKM. Trimming stripped 3 bases from V and 5 bases from J, with 17 bases between. CDR3: CASSFYQQGSDEQYF. The CDR3 nucleotides are TGTGCCAGCAGTTTCTACCAACAGGGATCCGACGAGCAGTACTTC.

The CDR3 region is CASSLGAGGVGTEAFF. DNA for the CDR3: TGTGCCAGCAGCTTAGGGGCAGGGGGAGTGGGGACTGAAGCTTTCTTT. J is TRBJ1-1 and V is TRBV7-9; the match to TRBD1 covers 7 bases. The length of the CDR3 is 16 residues. V trimming: 1 base; J trimming: 5 bases; junction bases outside the gene matches: 10. Germline V gene lookup returns CDR1 SEHNR and CDR2 FQNEAQ (reference sequence).

The chain is built from TRBV6-2 or TRBV6-3 and TRBJ1-6, with D possibly matching TRBD1 (6 bases). In germline, CDR1 is MNHEY, CDR2 SVGEGT. This CDR3 spans 15 amino acids. V was shortened by 5 bases and J by 9 bases, with 17 bases between the two germline ends. The CDR3 loop reads CASSPLDRPTSPLHF. The CDR3, as DNA: TGTGCCAGCAGTCCCCTCGACAGGCCGACTTCACCCCTCCACTTT.